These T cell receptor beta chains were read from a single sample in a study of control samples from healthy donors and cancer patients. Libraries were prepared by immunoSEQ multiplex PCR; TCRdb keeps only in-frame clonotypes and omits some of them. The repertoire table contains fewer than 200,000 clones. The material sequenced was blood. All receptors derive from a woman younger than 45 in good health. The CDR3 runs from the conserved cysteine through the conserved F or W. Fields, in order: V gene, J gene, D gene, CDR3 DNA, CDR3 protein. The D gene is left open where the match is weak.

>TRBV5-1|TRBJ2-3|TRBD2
TGCGCCAGCAGCTTGGTTCCAGCGGGGGGGCTTAGCACAGATACGCAGTATTTT
CASSLVPAGGLSTDTQYF
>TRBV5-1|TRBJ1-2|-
TGCGCCAGCAGCTTGTCGCCGACAGTTAACTATGGCTACACCTTC
CASSLSPTVNYGYTF
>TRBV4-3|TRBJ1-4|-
TGCGCCAGCAGCCAAGGGACCGGTGAGGGTAATGAAAAACTGTTTTTT
CASSQGTGEGNEKLFF
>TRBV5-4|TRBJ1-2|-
TGTGCCAGCAGCTTGGCCGGCGGAGGGAGTAACTATGGCTACACCTTC
CASSLAGGGSNYGYTF
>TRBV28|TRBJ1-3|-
TGTGCCAGCAGGAGCTCCCCCCAGGGAACTGGAAACACCATATATTTT
CASRSSPQGTGNTIYF
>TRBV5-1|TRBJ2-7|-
TGCGCCAGCAGCTCCGGGGCGATCGAGCAGTACTTC
CASSSGAIEQYF
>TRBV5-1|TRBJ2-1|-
TGCGCCAGCAGCTTGGGTCAGGGTGGCGATGAGCAGTTCTTC
CASSLGQGGDEQFF
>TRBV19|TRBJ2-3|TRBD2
TGTGCCAGTAGTATAAAGTCGCGGGGGGGCCCAGATACGCAGTATTTT
CASSIKSRGGPDTQYF
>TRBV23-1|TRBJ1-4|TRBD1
TGCGCCAGCAGTCAATTGGACAGGGACTCTGAAAAACTGTTTTTT
CASSQLDRDSEKLFF
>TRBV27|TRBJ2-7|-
TGTGCCAGCAGTATACAGGGCCCCTCCTACGAGCAGTACTTC
CASSIQGPSYEQYF
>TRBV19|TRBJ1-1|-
TGTGCCAGTACCGTTCGCCAGCTTTTACCTGAAGCTTTCTTT
CASTVRQLLPEAFF
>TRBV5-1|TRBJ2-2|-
TGCGCCAGCAGCTCTGGACAGACCGGGGAGCTGTTTTTT
CASSSGQTGELFF
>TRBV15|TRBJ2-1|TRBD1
TGTGCCACCAGCCGGGTGGCAGGGGGCAGGAATGAGCAGTTCTTC
CATSRVAGGRNEQFF
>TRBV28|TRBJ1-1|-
TGTGCCAGCAGTTTAAGGGAGGGGGATGGCTCAAGCCCTGAAGCTTTCTTT
CASSLREGDGSSPEAFF
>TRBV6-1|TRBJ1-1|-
TGTGCCAGCAGTGGTCCGAGAGGGGGTGGGGTTCTTAGGACTGAAGCTTTCTTT
CASSGPRGGGVLRTEAFF
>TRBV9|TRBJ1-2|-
TGTGCCAGCAGCGTAGACTTCTATGGCTACACCTTC
CASSVDFYGYTF
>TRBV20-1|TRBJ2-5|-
TGCAGTGGAGGTCAAGAGACCCAGTACTTC
CSGGQETQYF
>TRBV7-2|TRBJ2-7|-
TGTGCCAGCAGCTTAATCGGGACCTCCTACGAGCAGTACTTC
CASSLIGTSYEQYF
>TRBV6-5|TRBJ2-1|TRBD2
TGTGCCAGCAGGCCGGGACTAGCGAGGAATGAGCAGTTCTTC
CASRPGLARNEQFF
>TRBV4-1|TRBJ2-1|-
TGCGCCAGCAGCCAAGAGAGGGGGGGCTCCTACAATGAGCAGTTCTTC
CASSQERGGSYNEQFF
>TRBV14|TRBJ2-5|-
TGTGCCAGCAGACCCGGTAGGGGACAAGAGACCCAGTACTTC
CASRPGRGQETQYF
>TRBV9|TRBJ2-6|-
TGTGCCAGCAGCTTCTTTTCGACGGCCTCTGGGGCCAACGTCCTGACTTTC
CASSFFSTASGANVLTF
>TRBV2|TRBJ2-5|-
TGTGCCAGCAGTGAATGGACAGGAGGGGAGACCCAGTACTTC
CASSEWTGGETQYF
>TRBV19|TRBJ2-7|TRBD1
TGTGCCAGTAGTCGGGACAGAGTCTACGAGCAGTACTTC
CASSRDRVYEQYF
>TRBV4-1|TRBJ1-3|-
TGCGCCAGCAGCCTCCTAAGCCAAGTTGGAAACACCATATATTTT
CASSLLSQVGNTIYF
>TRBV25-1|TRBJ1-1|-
TGTGCCAGCGTTCAGAACACTGAAGCTTTCTTT
CASVQNTEAFF
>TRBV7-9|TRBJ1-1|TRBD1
TGTGCCAGCAGCTTAGTTCACAGGGGGACTGAAGCTTTCTTT
CASSLVHRGTEAFF
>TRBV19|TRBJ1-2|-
TGTGCCAGTAGTATCGCGGGGAACCAGTTGGGCTACACCTTC
CASSIAGNQLGYTF
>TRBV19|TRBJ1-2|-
TGTGCCACCTTGGGACAAAGGTATGGCTACACCTTC
CATLGQRYGYTF
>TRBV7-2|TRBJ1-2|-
TGTGCCAGCAGACCCCGCGGGACGACTAACTATGGCTACACCTTC
CASRPRGTTNYGYTF
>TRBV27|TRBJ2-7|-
TGTGCCAGCAGTTTCTCCCTCGGGACAAAATCCTACGAGCAGTACTTC
CASSFSLGTKSYEQYF
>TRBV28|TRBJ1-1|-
TGTGCCAGCAGCCGAGGGGGTTTTTTAGAGGCTTTCTTT
CASSRGGFLEAFF
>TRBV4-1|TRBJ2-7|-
TGCGCCAGCAGCCAAGGGCCCCAGGAAAGTTACGAGCAGTACTTC
CASSQGPQESYEQYF
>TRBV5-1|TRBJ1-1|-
TGCGCCAGCAGTTTTCAGGGGAACACTGAAGCTTTCTTT
CASSFQGNTEAFF
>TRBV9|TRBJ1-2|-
TGTGCCAGCAGCGCCCTTGAAAGGTTCTATGGCTACACCTTC
CASSALERFYGYTF
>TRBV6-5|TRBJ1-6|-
TGTGCCAGCTGGACAGCGAATAATTCACCCCTCCACTTT
CASWTANNSPLHF
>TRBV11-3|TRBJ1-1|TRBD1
TGTGCCAGCAGCTTAACAGGGGCAGCGGGCACTGAAGCTTTCTTT
CASSLTGAAGTEAFF
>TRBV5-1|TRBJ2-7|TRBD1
TGCGCCAGCAGCTACCGGGACAGCCTGACCTACGAGCAGTACTTC
CASSYRDSLTYEQYF
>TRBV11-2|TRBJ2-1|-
TGTGCCAGCAGCTTAGTTGGGGGCCAGACTAGCTACAATGAGCAGTTCTTC
CASSLVGGQTSYNEQFF
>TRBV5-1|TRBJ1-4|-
TGCGCCAGCACCGATCGGGGGACAACTAATGAAAAACTGTTTTTT
CASTDRGTTNEKLFF
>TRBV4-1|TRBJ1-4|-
TGCGCCAGCAGCCAAGATGGCGGGAATACTTGGGGTGAAAAACTGTTTTTT
CASSQDGGNTWGEKLFF
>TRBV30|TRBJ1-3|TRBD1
TGTGCCGTCCAACAGGGGCTCTCTGGAAACACCATATATTTT
CAVQQGLSGNTIYF
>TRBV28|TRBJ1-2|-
TGTGCCAGCAGTTCTCAGGCCCCAGGACTGCCGAGCCTGTATGGCTACACCTTC
CASSSQAPGLPSLYGYTF
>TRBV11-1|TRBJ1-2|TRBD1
TGTGCCAGCAGCTTGACAGGGAGCCCTAACTATGGCTACACCTTC
CASSLTGSPNYGYTF
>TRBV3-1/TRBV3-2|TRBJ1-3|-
TGTGCCAGCAGCCAAGGGCGGCTCTTCTCTGGAAACACCATATATTTT
CASSQGRLFSGNTIYF
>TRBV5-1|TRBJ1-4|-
TGCGCCAGCAGCCTTAGGACGGGGGGCACGGTTGAAAAACTGTTTTTT
CASSLRTGGTVEKLFF
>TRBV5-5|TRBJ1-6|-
TGTGCCAGCAGCTCGCCTCTTAGGGGCCGGGCTTCACCCCTCCACTTT
CASSSPLRGRASPLHF
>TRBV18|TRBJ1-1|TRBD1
TGTGCCAGCTCGCAACTCAGCAGGACAGGGGGCCAACCTGAAGCTTTCTTT
CASSQLSRTGGQPEAFF
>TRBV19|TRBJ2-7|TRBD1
TGTGCCAGTAGTCTATCGGACAGGGTAATGTACGAGCAGTACTTC
CASSLSDRVMYEQYF
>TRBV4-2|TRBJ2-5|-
TGTGCCAGCAGCCAAGATGGAACTAGAGGCCAAGAGACCCAGTACTTC
CASSQDGTRGQETQYF
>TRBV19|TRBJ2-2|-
TGTGCCAGTAGTATTCGGGAGTACGGCGGGGAGCTGTTTTTT
CASSIREYGGELFF
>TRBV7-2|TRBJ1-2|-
TGTGCCAGCAGCGCAGGAGGTGCTGGGGCCTATGGCTACACCTTC
CASSAGGAGAYGYTF
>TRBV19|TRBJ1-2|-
TGTGCCAGTAGTATTGGGGAAGAACCGCCAAACTATGGCTACACCTTC
CASSIGEEPPNYGYTF
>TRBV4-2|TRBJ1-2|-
TGTGCCAGCAGCCAAGGACCTTCGGGGGGCGTTTCCTATGGCTACACCTTC
CASSQGPSGGVSYGYTF
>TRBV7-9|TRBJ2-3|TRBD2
TGTGCCAGCAGCCTACCTGGGCTAGCGGGGGCCTCTAGCACAGATACGCAGTATTTT
CASSLPGLAGASSTDTQYF